A single TCR beta chain is shown here with its context. Its antigen is not known. This CDR3 spans 13 amino acids. Trimming shortened V by 9 bases and J by 0 bases, and 11 bases separated the two germline ends. Per germline, CDR1 MDHEN and CDR2 SYDVKM. This sample is drawn from a study of T cell responses to AZD1222 COVID-19 vaccine. Here immunoSEQ multiplex PCR was the method, and the copy in TCRdb shows in-frame clones only, minus some. The sample includes about 25,000 clones, around 90% seen only once; the top ten take over 30%. General observations from the study: Close to half of all spike-specific TCRs reportedly target regions of the variants that are unmutated.

The V call is TRBV28, the J call TRBJ1-2; D ambiguous. The origin of this receptor is an adult who received the AZD1222 COVID-19 vaccine. The material was peripheral blood, obtained 28 days after the second AZD1222 dose. The CDR3 nucleotides read TGTGCCAGTCGGACGTCCGCTAACTATGGCTACACCTTC. Amino acids: CASRTSANYGYTF.